This TCR beta chain was recorded in a study of neurological immune-mediated disorders. The authors produced cDNA by 5'RACE using 10-nucleotide random UMIs. TCRdb analysed the 5' RACE reads with MiXCR anew, one entry per CDR3 protein. The sample includes tens of thousands of distinct CDR3 sequences, about 2.5% of them seen just once. Study-wide results and caveats: Across subjects, expanded clones had no CDR3 amino acid sequences in common, pointing to private repertoires in all groups. The most TCR clonal expansion was seen in HTLV-1-associated myelopathy, and the least was seen in multiple sclerosis, which fell below healthy controls.

This clonotype was seen repeatedly, ten times or more. Antigen: not known. 2 million PBMCs stored at -80 C were the source of the unsorted libraries. Sequenced material: PBMCs. This clonotype was sampled from a man between 50 and 59 years old with multiple sclerosis.

This CDR3 reads CASSQDPRESEAFF. The DNA for the CDR3 is TGCGCCAGCAGCCAAGACCCTCGAGAGAGTGAAGCTTTCTTT. The chain combines TRBV4-3 with TRBJ1-1; D not resolved. Germline CDR1 is LGHNA and CDR2 is YSLEER. V was clipped by 0 bases and J by 7 bases, with 12 bases between them. The CDR3 loop spans 14 amino acids.